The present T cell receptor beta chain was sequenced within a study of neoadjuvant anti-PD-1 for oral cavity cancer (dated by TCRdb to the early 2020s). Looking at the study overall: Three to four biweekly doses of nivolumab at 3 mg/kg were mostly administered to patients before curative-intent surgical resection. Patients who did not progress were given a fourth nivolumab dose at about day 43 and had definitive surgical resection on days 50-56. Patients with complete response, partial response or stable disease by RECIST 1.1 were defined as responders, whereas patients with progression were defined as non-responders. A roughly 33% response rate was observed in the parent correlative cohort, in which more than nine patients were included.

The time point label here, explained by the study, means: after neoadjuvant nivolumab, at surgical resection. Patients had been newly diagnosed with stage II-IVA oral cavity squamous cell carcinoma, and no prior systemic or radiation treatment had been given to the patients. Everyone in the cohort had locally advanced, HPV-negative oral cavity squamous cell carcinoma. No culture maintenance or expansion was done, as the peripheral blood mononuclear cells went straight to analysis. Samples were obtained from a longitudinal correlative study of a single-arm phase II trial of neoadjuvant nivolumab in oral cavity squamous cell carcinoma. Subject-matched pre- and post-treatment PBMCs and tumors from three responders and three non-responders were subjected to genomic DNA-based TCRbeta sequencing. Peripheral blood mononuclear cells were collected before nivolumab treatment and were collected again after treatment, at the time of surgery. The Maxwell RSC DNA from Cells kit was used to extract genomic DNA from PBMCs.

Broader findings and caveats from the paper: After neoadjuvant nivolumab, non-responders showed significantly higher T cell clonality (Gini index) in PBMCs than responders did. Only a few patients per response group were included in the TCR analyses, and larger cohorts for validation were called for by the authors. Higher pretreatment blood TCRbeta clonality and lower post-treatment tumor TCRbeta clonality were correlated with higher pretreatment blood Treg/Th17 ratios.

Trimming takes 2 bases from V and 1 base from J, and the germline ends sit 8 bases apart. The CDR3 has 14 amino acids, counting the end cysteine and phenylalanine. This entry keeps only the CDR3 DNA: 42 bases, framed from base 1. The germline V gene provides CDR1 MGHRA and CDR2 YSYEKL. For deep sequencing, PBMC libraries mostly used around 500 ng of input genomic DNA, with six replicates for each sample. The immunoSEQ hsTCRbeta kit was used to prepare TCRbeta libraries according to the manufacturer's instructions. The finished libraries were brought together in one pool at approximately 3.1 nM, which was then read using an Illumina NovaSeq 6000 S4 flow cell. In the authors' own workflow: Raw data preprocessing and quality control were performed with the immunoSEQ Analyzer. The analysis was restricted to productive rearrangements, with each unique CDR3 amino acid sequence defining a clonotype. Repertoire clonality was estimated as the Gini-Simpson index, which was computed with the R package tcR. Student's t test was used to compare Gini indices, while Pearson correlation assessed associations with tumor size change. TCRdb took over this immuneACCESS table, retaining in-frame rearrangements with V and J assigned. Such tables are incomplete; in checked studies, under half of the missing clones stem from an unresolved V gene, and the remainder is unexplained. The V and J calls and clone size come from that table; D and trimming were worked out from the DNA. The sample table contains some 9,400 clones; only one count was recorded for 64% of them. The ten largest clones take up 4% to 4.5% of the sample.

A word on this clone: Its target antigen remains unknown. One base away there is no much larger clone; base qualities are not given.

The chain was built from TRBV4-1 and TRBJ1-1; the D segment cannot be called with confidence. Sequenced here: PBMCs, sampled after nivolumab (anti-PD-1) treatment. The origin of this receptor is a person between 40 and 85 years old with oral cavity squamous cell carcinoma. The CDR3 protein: CASSQRRQNTEAFF. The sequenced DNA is TGCGCCAGCAGCCAACGCCGACAGAACACTGAAGCTTTCTTT.